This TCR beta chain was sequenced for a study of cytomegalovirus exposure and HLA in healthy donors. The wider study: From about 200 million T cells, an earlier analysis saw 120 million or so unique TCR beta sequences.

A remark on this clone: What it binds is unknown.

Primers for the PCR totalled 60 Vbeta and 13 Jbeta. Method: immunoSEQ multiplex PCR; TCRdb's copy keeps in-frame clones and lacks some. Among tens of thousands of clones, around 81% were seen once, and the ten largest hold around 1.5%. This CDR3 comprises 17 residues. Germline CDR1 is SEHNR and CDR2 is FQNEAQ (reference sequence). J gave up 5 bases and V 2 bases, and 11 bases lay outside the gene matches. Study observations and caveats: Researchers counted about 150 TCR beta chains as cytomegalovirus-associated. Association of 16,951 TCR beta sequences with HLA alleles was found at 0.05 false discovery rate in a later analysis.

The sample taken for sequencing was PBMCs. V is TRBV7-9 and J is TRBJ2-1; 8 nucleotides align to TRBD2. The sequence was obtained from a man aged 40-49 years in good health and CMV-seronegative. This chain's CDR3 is CASSLPSGGILNNEQFF. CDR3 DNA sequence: TGTGCCAGCAGCTTACCAAGCGGGGGTATCCTGAACAATGAGCAGTTCTTC.